This T cell receptor (beta chain) was sequenced in a study of OX40 agonist ivuxolimab in advanced cancers. Across the study: The patients' treatment was ivuxolimab, an agonistic anti-OX40 (CD134) antibody. The study enrolled dose-escalation patients with hepatocellular carcinoma, melanoma, renal cell or head and neck cancer. Participants, about 83% male, averaged roughly 60 years of age, ranging from roughly 20 to 79.

Germline V CDR1 and CDR2: SGHRS, YFSETQ. V lost 5 bases and J 7 bases, leaving 15 bases between the germline ends. The CDR3 has 14 amino acids. The protocol was immunoSEQ multiplex PCR, while the TCRdb copy is restricted to in-frame clones and leaves out a portion. Of over 80,000 clones listed, roughly 90% are singletons. This clone was detected only once. Here the sequenced sample was CD4+ or CD8+ T cells sorted from blood, taken in a trial of the OX40 agonist ivuxolimab. The sequence came from an adult with an advanced solid tumor such as melanoma, head and neck, liver or kidney cancer. The rearrangement uses TRBV5-1 and TRBJ2-2; the D gene is possibly TRBD2 (6 bases). CDR3 DNA: TGCGCCAGCAGATTGAGTAGCGGAAGCGGGGAGCTGTTTTTT. As protein: CASRLSSGSGELFF.